The 21 T cell receptor beta chains below were found in one sample sequenced in a study of CD8+CD57+ T cells in acquired aplastic anemia. The template for TCR beta VDJ and CDR3 sequence profiling was genomic DNA. TCRdb ran MiXCR on the reads and lists one entry per CDR3 protein. The table shows tens of thousands of distinct CDR3 sequences, with about 77% occurring only once. Source material: sorted CD4+, CD8+, or CD8+CD57+ T cells (not recorded which) from PBMCs. The receptors derive from a human donor in good health, serving as a control.

The genes are TRBV19 and TRBJ1-1, with D hard to call. The V and J ends lost 3 bases and 7 bases respectively, with 9 bases between them. The CDR3 runs 12 residues. The V gene's germline CDR1 is LNHDA and CDR2 SQIVND (reference sequence). CDR3 sequence: CASSMKGDEAFF. The CDR3 bases are TGTGCCAGTAGTATGAAAGGAGATGAAGCTTTCTTT.

The CDR3 DNA reads TGTGCCAGCAGCTTGGAACAGGGGGCAATATCCGAGCAGTACTTC. Protein product: CASSLEQGAISEQYF. This rearrangement joins TRBV7-2 to TRBJ2-7; 9 bases agree with TRBD1. The germline V gene has CDR1 SGHTA and CDR2 FQGNSA. J lost 6 bases, V lost 3 bases, and 9 bases had no gene match. The CDR3 has 15 amino acids.

J is TRBJ2-3 and V is TRBV25-1; weak D call: TRBD1 (6 bases). V lost 2 bases, J lost 6 bases, and 21 bases lay in between. CDR3 length: 17 residues. The germline CDR1 and CDR2 sequences are MGHDK and SYGVNS. CDR3 nucleotide sequence: TGTGCCAGCAGTGAACGCCGAGGGGGTAGGGAAGCGGATACGCAGTATTTT. Translation: CASSERRGGREADTQYF. The full variable domain, with the rest looked up from reference TRBV25-1 and TRBJ2-3, is EADIYQTPRYLVIGTGKKITLECSQTMGHDKMYWYQQDPGMELHLIHYSYGVNSTEKGDLSSESTVSRIRTEHFPLTLESARPSHTSQYLCASSERRGGREADTQYFGPGTRLTVL.

The rearrangement joins TRBV6-1 to TRBJ1-5; 9 nucleotides agree with TRBD1. The germline V gene encodes CDR1 MNHNS and CDR2 SASEGT. The V gene end was trimmed by 6 bases and the J gene end by 6 bases; junction bases not matched to a gene: 6. This CDR3 comprises 14 residues. The CDR3 DNA follows: TGTGCCAGCAGCCCGGGACAGGGCAGTCAGCCCCAGCATTTT. Protein: CASSPGQGSQPQHF.

The gene calls are TRBV11-1 and TRBJ2-3; 12 bases map to TRBD2. The CDR3 is 16 residues long. Trimming took 4 bases from V and 7 from J; bases not matched to a gene: 9. The germline gives CDR1 SGHAT, CDR2 FQDESV (reference sequence). CDR3: CASSYLTSGGRYTQYF. The CDR3 DNA sequence: TGTGCCAGCAGCTACCTGACTAGCGGGGGTCGGTATACGCAGTATTTT.

This chain connects TRBV12-3 or TRBV12-4 to TRBJ1-2; no firm D call. The CDR3 contains 11 residues. With 5 bases removed from V and 5 bases from J, the gap between germline ends came to 6 bases. CDR3 sequence: CASSPIYGYTF. CDR3 DNA sequence: TGTGCCAGCAGTCCTATATATGGCTACACCTTC.

The chain recombines TRBV15 with TRBJ1-5; 7 nucleotides agree with TRBD1. V dropped 8 bases and J dropped 0; count of bases not matched to a gene: 13. Germline V CDR1 and CDR2: LNHNV, YYDKDF (reference sequence). The CDR3 covers 17 residues. The CDR3: CATGNLGGGYSNQPQHF. The CDR3 nucleotides are TGTGCCACCGGTAACCTGGGAGGGGGCTATAGCAATCAGCCCCAGCATTTT.

The chain recombines TRBV15 with TRBJ1-2; no clear D. This CDR3 comprises 12 residues. V lost 1 base and J lost 6, with 6 bases in between. Looked up from germline, CDR1 is LNHNV and CDR2 is YYDKDF (reference sequence). The CDR3 region is CATSRGVDGYTF. CDR3 DNA sequence: TGTGCCACCAGCAGAGGGGTCGATGGCTACACCTTC.

Details on this clonotype: Mismatch with germline at one junction end may stem from a read error. The chain recombines TRBV15 with TRBJ2-1; D is possibly TRBD2 (7 bases). This CDR3 has 12 residues. The germline CDR1 and CDR2 sequences are LNHNV and YYDKDF (reference sequence). CDR3 DNA: TGTGCCACCGGGGGGGACACCGGGGAGCTGTTCTTC. Protein sequence: CATGGDTGELFF.

This clonotype occurred once. This chain links TRBV24-1 with TRBJ2-5; tentative D call: TRBD1 (6 bases). This CDR3 contains 13 residues. Trimming removed 0 bases from V and 5 bases from J, with 6 bases in between. In germline, CDR1 is KGHDR, CDR2 SFDVKD. CDR3 nucleotide sequence: TGTGCCACCAGTGATTTGAGGGGGGAGACCCAGTACTTC. It specifies CATSDLRGETQYF.

The rearrangement joins TRBV14 to TRBJ2-7, with no clear D. This CDR3 comprises 12 residues. Trimming took off 3 bases at V and 3 bases at J, with 6 bases between the two ends. Germline V gene data show CDR1 as SGHDN and CDR2 as FVKESK. CDR3 residues: CASSQGFYEQYF. The CDR3 coding sequence is TGTGCCAGCAGCCAGGGGTTCTACGAGCAGTACTTC.

The chain employs TRBV20-1 and TRBJ2-7; 9 nucleotides agree with TRBD1. Germline values: CDR1 DFQATT, CDR2 SNEGSKA (reference sequence). The V gene end was trimmed by 6 bases and the J gene end by 3 bases; junction bases not matched to a gene: 9. The CDR3 is 14 amino acids. CDR3 sequence reads: CSARTGAGVYEQYF. DNA of the CDR3: TGCAGTGCCCGGACAGGGGCAGGGGTCTACGAGCAGTACTTC.

The rearrangement links TRBV15 to TRBJ2-7; TRBD1 matches 11 bases. The V gene end was trimmed by 5 bases and the J gene end by 3 bases; junction bases not matched to a gene: 9. The CDR3 is made up of 16 amino acids. Germline-derived CDR1 and CDR2 are LNHNV and YYDKDF (reference sequence). CDR3: CATSPTGTGGYYEQYF. For the CDR3, the DNA is TGTGCCACCAGCCCTACCGGGACAGGGGGATACTACGAGCAGTACTTC.

The gene calls are TRBV29-1 and TRBJ1-1; D is unclear. The length of the CDR3 is 11 residues. V shed 3 bases and J shed 7 bases, with 9 bases lying between them. CDR1 and CDR2 from the germline V gene are SQVTM and ANQGSEA. In DNA form, the CDR3 reads TGCAGCGTTGAGGCGCAGAATGAAGCTTTCTTT. Residues: CSVEAQNEAFF.

The chain links TRBV15 to TRBJ2-5; D call uncertain. The germline V and J ends were trimmed by 3 bases and 7 bases, with 6 bases remaining between them. CDR1 and CDR2 (germline): LNHNV, YYDKDF (reference sequence). The CDR3 covers 11 residues. The CDR3 sequence is CATSSGWTQYF. Here the CDR3 DNA reads TGTGCCACCAGCAGTGGGTGGACCCAGTACTTC.

For this clonotype: A read error is possible here, since a much larger clone lies one base away. The rearrangement joins TRBV4-3 to TRBJ2-6; 8 bases map to TRBD1. The V gene's germline CDR1 is LGHNA and CDR2 YSLEER. The CDR3 has 17 residues. The CDR3 DNA sequence: TGCGCCAGCGGCCACGGAACAGGGGGCTCTGGGGCCAACGTCCTGACTTTC. The encoded protein is CASGHGTGGSGANVLTF.

This clonotype appeared a single time. The rearrangement joins TRBV7-9 to TRBJ2-5; D remains ambiguous. The CDR3 totals 12 residues. V shed 5 bases and J shed 5 bases, with 9 bases lying between them. Germline V gives CDR1 SEHNR, CDR2 FQNEAQ (reference sequence). The CDR3 DNA reads TGTGCCAGCAGCCGCCTTGGGGAGACCCAGTACTTC. Its translation is CASSRLGETQYF.

The rearrangement uses TRBV7-2 and TRBJ2-5; D possibly matches TRBD1 or TRBD2 (6 bases each). Trimming left V 4 bases short and J 5 bases short, with 14 bases between. The CDR3 totals 14 residues. The germline V gene encodes CDR1 SGHTA and CDR2 FQGNSA. The CDR3 DNA follows: TGTGCCAGCAGCTCCCTAGGGGGGAGGGAGACCCAGTACTTC. Amino acid sequence: CASSSLGGRETQYF.

The genes are TRBV29-1 and TRBJ2-3; TRBD1 aligns across 8 bases. V dropped 4 bases and J dropped 3; count of bases not matched to a gene: 6. Germline values: CDR1 SQVTM, CDR2 ANQGSEA. The CDR3 runs 14 residues. CDR3: CSVVRTGSTDTQYF. CDR3 nucleotide sequence: TGCAGCGTTGTCAGGACAGGGTCAACAGATACGCAGTATTTT.

The rearrangement joins TRBV9 to TRBJ2-7; no firm D call. V gave up 0 bases and J gave up 3 bases, with 13 bases separating them. Germline CDR1 reads SGDLS; CDR2 reads YYNGEE. The CDR3 length is 15 residues. This chain's CDR3 is CASSVATAAIYEQYF. Here the CDR3 DNA reads TGTGCCAGCAGCGTAGCTACTGCCGCCATCTACGAGCAGTACTTC.

The rearrangement joins TRBV20-1 to TRBJ2-5; D is perhaps TRBD1 or TRBD2 (5 bases each). The germline gives CDR1 DFQATT, CDR2 SNEGSKA (reference sequence). The CDR3 loop spans 13 amino acids. The V gene lost 1 base and the J gene lost 1 base, with 7 bases spanning the gap. CDR3 region: CSARVGAQETQYF. The CDR3 DNA reads TGCAGTGCTAGAGTCGGGGCCCAAGAGACCCAGTACTTC.